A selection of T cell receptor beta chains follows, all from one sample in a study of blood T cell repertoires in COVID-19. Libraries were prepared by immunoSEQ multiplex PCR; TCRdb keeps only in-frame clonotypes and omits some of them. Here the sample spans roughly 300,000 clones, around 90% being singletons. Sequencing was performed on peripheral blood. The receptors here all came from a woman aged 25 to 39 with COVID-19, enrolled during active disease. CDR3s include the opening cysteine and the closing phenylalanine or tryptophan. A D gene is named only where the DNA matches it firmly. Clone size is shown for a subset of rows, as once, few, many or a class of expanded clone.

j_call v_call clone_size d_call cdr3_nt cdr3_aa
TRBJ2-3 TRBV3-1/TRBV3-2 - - TGTGCCAGCAGCCAAGCGGTGAACGACTACACAGATACGCAGTATTTT CASSQAVNDYTDTQYF
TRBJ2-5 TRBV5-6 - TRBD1 TGTGCCAGCAGCTCCCGGACAGGGTTAGGGCAAGAGACCCAGTACTTC CASSSRTGLGQETQYF
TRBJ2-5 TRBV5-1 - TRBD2 TGCGCCAGCAGCTACGAAGCGGGGTACCAAGAGACCCAGTACTTC CASSYEAGYQETQYF
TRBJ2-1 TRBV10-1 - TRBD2 TGCGCCAGCAGTGAGTCGGGGCGGGAGATTGATGAGCAGTTCTTC CASSESGREIDEQFF
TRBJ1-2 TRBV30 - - TGTGCCCGGAGGGGTGACTCCGGCGGCTACACCTTC CARRGDSGGYTF
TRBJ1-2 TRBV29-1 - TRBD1 TGCAGCGCCAAGACGGGGACAGTCGGCTACACCTTC CSAKTGTVGYTF
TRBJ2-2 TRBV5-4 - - TGTGCCAGCAGCTTGGATTTAGTGTTCGCGAACACCGGGGAGCTGTTTTTT CASSLDLVFANTGELFF
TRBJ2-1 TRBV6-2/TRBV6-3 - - TGTGCCAGCAGTACCCGAGGGGGAGGGCCGGGAAATGAGCAGTTCTTC CASSTRGGGPGNEQFF
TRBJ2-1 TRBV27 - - TGTGCCAGCAGTTTAGATACTAGCTCCGGCAATGAGCAGTTCTTC CASSLDTSSGNEQFF
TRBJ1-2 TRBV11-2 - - TGTGCCAGCAGCTTAGGGACAGCGGACTATGGCTACACCTTC CASSLGTADYGYTF
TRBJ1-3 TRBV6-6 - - TGTGCCAGCTCCCGGGGGAATTCTGGAAACACCATATATTTT CASSRGNSGNTIYF
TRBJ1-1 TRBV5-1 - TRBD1 TGCGCCAGCAGCCTCGACAGGGGAAGGGACACTGAAGCTTTCTTT CASSLDRGRDTEAFF
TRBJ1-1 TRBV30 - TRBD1 TGTGCCTGGAGGGGGACAGTTGCGGGGACTGAAGCTTTCTTT CAWRGTVAGTEAFF
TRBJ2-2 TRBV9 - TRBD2 TGTGCCAGCAGCGTAGCGAGCGGGATACCGACCGGGGAGCTGTTTTTT CASSVASGIPTGELFF
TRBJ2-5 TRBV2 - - TGTGCCAGCAGTGAGGGCAGCCTCCAAGAGACCCAGTACTTC CASSEGSLQETQYF
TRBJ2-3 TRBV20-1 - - TGCAGTGCTAGGCCGGGAGATACGCAGTATTTT CSARPGDTQYF
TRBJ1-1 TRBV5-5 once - TGTGCCAGCAGCTTGTTTTTCGGGAACACTGAAGCTTTCTTT CASSLFFGNTEAFF
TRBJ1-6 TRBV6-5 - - TGTGCCAGCAGAAGGGAGTCGTATAATTCACCCCTCCACTTT CASRRESYNSPLHF
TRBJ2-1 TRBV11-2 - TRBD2 TGTGCCAGCAGCTCACTAGCGGGAGTTGGGAATGAGCAGTTCTTC CASSSLAGVGNEQFF
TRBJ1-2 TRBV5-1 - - TGCGCCAGCATTATAGCGGGACTCTCCGGCTACACCTTC CASIIAGLSGYTF
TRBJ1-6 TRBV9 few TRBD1 TGTGCCAGCAGCGTTTCCGGGACAGGGGTCAATTCACCCCTCCACTTT CASSVSGTGVNSPLHF
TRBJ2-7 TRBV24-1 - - TGTGCCACCAGTGATTTGTACGGGGTCGAGCAGTACTTC CATSDLYGVEQYF
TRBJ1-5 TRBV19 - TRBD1 TGTGCCAGTAGTAAATGGGACAGTAGCAATCAGCCCCAGCATTTT CASSKWDSSNQPQHF